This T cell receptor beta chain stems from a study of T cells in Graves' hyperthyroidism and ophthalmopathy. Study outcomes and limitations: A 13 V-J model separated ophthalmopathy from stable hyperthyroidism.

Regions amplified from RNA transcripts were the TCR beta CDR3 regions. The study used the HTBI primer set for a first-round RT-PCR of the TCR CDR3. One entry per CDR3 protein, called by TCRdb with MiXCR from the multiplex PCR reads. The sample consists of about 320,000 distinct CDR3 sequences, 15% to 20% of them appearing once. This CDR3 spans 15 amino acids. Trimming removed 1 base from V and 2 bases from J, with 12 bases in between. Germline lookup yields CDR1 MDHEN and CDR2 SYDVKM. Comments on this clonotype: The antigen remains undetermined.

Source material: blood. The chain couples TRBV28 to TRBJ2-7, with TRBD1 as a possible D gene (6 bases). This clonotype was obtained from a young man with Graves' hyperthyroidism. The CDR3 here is CASSLYNRAAYEQYF. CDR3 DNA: TGTGCCAGCAGTTTATATAACAGGGCCGCCTACGAGCAGTACTTC.